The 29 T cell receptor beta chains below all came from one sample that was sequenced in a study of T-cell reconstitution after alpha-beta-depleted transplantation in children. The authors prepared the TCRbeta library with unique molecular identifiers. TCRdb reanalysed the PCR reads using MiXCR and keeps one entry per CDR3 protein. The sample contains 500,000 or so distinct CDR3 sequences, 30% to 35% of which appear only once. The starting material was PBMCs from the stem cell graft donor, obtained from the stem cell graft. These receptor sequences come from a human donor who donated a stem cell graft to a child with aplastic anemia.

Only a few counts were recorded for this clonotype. CDR3 coding DNA: TGTGCCAGCAGACAGGTGAACAATCAGCCCCAGCATTTT. Encoded protein: CASRQVNNQPQHF. This rearrangement joins TRBV6-1 to TRBJ1-5; the D gene is possibly TRBD1 (5 bases). The CDR3 totals 13 residues. Between the trimmed V and J ends, which lost 6 bases and 3 bases, there was a span of 9 bases. Germline loops: CDR1 MNHNS, CDR2 SASEGT.

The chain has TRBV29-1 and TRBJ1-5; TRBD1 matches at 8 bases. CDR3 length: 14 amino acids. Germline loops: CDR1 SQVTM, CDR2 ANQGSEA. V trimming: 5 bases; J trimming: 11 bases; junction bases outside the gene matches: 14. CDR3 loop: CSVTKTGEGSAQHF. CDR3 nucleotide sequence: TGCAGCGTTACTAAGACAGGGGAGGGATCGGCCCAGCATTTT.

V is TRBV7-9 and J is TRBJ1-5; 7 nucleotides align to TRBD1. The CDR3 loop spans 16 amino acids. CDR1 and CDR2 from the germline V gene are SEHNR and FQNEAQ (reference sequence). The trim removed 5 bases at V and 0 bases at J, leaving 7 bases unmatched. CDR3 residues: CASSAGTVYSNQPQHF. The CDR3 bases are TGTGCCAGCAGCGCCGGGACAGTCTATAGCAATCAGCCCCAGCATTTT.

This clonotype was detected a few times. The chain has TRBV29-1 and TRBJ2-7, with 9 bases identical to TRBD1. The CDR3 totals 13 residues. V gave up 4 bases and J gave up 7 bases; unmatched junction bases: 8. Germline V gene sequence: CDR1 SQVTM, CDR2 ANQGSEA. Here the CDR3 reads CSVAGTGTGEQYF. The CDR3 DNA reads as TGCAGCGTTGCCGGGACAGGGACTGGGGAGCAGTACTTC.

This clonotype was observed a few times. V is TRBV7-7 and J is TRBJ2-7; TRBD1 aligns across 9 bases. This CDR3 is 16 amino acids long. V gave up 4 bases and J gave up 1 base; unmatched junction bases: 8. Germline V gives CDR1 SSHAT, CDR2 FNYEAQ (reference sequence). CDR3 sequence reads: CASSSLRDRVSYEQYF. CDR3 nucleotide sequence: TGTGCCAGCAGCTCCCTCCGGGACAGGGTTTCCTACGAGCAGTACTTC. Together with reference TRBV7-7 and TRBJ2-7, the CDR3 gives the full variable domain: GAGVSQSPRYKVTKRGQDVTLRCDPISSHATLYWYQQALGQGPEFLTYFNYEAQPDKSGLPSDRFSAERPEGSISTLTIQRTEQRDSAMYRCASSSLRDRVSYEQYFGPGTRLTVT.

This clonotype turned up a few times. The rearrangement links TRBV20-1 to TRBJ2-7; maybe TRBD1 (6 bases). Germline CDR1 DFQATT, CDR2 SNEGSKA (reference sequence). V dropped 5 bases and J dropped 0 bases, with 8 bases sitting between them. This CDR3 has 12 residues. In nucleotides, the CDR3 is TGCAGTGCTCGGGACACCTCCTACGAGCAGTACTTC. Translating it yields CSARDTSYEQYF.

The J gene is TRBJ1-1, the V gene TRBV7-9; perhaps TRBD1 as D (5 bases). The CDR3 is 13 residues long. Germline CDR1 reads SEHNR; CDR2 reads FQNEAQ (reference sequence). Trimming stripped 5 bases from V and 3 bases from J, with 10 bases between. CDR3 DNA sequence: TGTGCCAGCAGCGGGGGGAGCGACACTGAAGCTTTCTTT. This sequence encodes CASSGGSDTEAFF.

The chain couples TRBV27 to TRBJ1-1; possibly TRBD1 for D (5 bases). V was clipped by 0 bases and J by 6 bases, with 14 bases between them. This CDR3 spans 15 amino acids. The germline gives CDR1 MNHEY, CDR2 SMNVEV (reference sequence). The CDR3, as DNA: TGTGCCAGCAGTTTATCCAATCAGGGTGGCGCTGAAGCTTTCTTT. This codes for CASSLSNQGGAEAFF.

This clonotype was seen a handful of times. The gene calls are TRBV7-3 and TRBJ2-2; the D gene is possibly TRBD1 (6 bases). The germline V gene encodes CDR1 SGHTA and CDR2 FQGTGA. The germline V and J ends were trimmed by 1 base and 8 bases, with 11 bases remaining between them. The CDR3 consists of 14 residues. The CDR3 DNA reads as TGTGCCAGCAGCTTAAAGGGACAAACTGGGGAGCTGTTTTTT. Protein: CASSLKGQTGELFF.

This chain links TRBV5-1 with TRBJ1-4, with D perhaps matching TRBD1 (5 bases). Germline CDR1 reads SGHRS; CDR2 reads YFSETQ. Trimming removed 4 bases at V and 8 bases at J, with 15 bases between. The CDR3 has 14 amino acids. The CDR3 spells CASSLLGAGEKLFF. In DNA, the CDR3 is TGCGCCAGCAGCCTCTTAGGGGCAGGGGAAAAACTGTTTTTT.

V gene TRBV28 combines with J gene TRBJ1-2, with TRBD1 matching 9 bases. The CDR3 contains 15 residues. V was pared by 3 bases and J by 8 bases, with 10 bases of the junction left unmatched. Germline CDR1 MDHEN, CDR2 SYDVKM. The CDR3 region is CASSFQLQGAQGYTF. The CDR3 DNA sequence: TGTGCCAGCAGTTTCCAATTACAGGGGGCGCAAGGCTACACCTTC.

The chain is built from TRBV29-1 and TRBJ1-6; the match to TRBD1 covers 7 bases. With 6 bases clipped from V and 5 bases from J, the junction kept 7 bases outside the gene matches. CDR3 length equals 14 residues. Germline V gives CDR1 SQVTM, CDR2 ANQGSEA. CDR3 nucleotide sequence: TGCAGCGTCCGTCAGGGGACAGATAATTCACCCCTCCACTTT. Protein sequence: CSVRQGTDNSPLHF.

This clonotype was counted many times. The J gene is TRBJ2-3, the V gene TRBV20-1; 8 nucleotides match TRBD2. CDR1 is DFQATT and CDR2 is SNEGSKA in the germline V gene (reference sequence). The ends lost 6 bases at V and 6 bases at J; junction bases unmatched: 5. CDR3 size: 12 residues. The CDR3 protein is CSASAGVDTQYF. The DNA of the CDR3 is TGCAGTGCGTCAGCGGGAGTGGATACGCAGTATTTT.

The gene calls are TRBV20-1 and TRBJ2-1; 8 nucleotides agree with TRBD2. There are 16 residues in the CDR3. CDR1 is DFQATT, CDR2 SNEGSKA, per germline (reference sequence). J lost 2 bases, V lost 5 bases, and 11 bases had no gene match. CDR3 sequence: CSAGGSGLVTYNEQFF. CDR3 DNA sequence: TGCAGTGCTGGGGGGTCGGGACTAGTCACCTACAATGAGCAGTTCTTC.

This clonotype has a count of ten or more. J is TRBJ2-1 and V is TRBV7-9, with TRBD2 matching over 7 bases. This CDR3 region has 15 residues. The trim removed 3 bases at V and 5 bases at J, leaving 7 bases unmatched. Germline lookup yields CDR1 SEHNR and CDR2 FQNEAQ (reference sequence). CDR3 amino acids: CASSFSRGVHNEQFF. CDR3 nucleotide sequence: TGTGCCAGCAGCTTCAGTCGGGGGGTCCACAATGAGCAGTTCTTC.

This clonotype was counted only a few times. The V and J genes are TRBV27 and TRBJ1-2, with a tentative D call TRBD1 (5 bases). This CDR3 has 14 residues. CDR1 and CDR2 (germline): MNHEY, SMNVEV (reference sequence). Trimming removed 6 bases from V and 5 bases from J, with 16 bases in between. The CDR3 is CASRIRGSSYGYTF. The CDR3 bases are TGTGCCAGCAGGATCCGGGGGTCTTCATATGGCTACACCTTC.

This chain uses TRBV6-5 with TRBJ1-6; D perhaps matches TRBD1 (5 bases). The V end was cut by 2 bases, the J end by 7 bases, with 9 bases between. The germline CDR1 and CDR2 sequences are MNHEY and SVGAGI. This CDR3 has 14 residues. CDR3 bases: TGTGCCAGCAGTTACACAGGAGACAATTCACCCCTCCACTTT. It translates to CASSYTGDNSPLHF.

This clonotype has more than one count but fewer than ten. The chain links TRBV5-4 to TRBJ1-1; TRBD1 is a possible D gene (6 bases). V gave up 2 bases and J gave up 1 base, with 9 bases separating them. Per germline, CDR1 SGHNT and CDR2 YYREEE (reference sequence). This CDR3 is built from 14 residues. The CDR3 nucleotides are TGTGCCAGCAGCTTCCAGGGGACGAACACTGAAGCTTTCTTT. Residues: CASSFQGTNTEAFF. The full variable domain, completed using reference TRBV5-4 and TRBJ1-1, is ETGVTQSPTHLIKTRGQQVTLRCSSQSGHNTVSWYQQALGQGPQFIFQYYREEENGRGNFPPRFSGLQFPNYSSELNVNALELDDSALYLCASSFQGTNTEAFFGQGTRLTVV.

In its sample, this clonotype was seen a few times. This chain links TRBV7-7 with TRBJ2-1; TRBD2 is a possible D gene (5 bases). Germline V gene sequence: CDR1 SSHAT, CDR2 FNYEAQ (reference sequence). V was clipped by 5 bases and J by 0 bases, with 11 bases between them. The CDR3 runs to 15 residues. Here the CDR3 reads CASSPGLSSYNEQFF. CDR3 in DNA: TGTGCCAGCAGCCCCGGACTGAGCTCCTACAATGAGCAGTTCTTC.

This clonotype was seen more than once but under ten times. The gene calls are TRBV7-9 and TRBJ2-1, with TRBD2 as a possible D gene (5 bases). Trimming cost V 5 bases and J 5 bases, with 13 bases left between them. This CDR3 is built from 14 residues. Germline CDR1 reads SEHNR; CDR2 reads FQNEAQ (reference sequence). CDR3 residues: CASSPSWRDNEQFF. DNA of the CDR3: TGTGCCAGCAGCCCATCTTGGCGGGACAATGAGCAGTTCTTC.

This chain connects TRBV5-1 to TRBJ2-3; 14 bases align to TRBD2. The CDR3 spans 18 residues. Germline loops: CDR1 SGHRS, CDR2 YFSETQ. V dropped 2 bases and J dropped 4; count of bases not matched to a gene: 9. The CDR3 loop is CASSFGTSGSLNADTQYF. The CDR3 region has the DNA TGCGCCAGCAGCTTCGGGACTAGCGGGAGTCTGAACGCAGATACGCAGTATTTT.

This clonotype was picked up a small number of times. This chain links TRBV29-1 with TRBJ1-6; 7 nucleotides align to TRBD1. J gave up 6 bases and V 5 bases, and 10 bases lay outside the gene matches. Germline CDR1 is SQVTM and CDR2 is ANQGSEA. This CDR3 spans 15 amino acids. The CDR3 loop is CSVRQGIGTNSPLHF. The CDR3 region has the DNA TGCAGCGTTCGACAGGGAATAGGGACTAATTCACCCCTCCACTTT.

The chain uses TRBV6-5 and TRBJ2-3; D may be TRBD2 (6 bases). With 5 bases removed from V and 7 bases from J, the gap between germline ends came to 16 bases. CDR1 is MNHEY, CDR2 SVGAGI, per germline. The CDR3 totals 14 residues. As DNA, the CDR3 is TGTGCCAGCAGTCCACGGTCCACTAGCAATACGCAGTATTTT. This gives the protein CASSPRSTSNTQYF.

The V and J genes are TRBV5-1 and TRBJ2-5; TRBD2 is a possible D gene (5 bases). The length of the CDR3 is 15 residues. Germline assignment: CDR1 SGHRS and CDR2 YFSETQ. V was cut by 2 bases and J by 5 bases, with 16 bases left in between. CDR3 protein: CASSLGNGNRETQYF. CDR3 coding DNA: TGCGCCAGCAGCTTAGGGAACGGGAATAGGGAGACCCAGTACTTC.

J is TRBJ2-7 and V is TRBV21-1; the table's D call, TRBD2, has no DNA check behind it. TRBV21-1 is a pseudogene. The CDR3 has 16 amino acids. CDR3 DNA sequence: TGTTGTCTAAAAGCGGGAGGGCCCAGCCCCCTCTACGAGCAGTACGTC. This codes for CCLKAGGPSPLYEQYV.

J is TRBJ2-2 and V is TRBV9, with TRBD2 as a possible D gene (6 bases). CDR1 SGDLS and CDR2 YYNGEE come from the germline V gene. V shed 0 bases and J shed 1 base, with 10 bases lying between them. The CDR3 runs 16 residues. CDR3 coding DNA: TGTGCCAGCAGCGTAGGCGGGGACGGGAACACCGGGGAGCTGTTTTTT. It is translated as CASSVGGDGNTGELFF.

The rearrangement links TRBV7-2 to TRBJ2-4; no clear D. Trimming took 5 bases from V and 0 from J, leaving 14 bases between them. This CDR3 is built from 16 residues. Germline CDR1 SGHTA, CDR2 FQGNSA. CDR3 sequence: CASSPTSALAKNIQYF. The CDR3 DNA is TGTGCCAGCAGCCCCACCAGCGCACTAGCCAAAAACATTCAGTACTTC.

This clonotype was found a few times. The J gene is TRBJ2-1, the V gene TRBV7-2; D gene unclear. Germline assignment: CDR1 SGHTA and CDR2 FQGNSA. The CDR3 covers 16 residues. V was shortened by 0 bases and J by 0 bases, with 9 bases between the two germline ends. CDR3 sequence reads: CASSLANTASYNEQFF. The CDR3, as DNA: TGTGCCAGCAGCTTAGCGAACACAGCCTCCTACAATGAGCAGTTCTTC. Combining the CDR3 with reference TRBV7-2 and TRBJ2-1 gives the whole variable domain GAGVSQSPSNKVTEKGKDVELRCDPISGHTALYWYRQSLGQGLEFLIYFQGNSAPDKSGLPSDRFSAERTGGSVSTLTIQRTQQEDSAVYLCASSLANTASYNEQFFGPGTRLTVL.

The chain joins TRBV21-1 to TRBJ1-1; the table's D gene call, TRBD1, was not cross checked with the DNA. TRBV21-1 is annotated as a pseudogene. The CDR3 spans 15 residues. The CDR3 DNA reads TGTGCCAGCAGCAAAGCGCAAGGGGAGAACACTGAAGCTTTCTTT. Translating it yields CASSKAQGENTEAFF.